This T cell receptor (beta chain) was captured in a study of T cells in tumors after PD-1 blockade. At the level of the study: Treatment was either pembrolizumab 200 mg every 3 weeks or cemiplimab 350 mg every 2 weeks. Daily vismodegib 150 mg continued in a subset of anti-PD-1-treated patients.

Sequencing used immunoSEQ multiplex PCR; TCRdb keeps in-frame clones, though not all of them. The sample carries some 47,000 clones, more than 75% recorded once. V gave up 2 bases and J gave up 6 bases, with 28 bases separating them. The CDR3 has 20 residues. The sequenced sample was PBMCs, obtained before anti-PD-1 treatment. This sequence originates from a human donor with basal cell carcinoma. V usage is TRBV23-1 and J usage is TRBJ2-2; D remains unclear. TRBV23-1 is given ORF status, its function remaining uncertain. The CDR3: CASSQPLPGTRIRSPGELFF. In nucleotides, the CDR3 is TGCGCCAGCAGTCAACCCCTCCCAGGTACTCGAATCCGCTCTCCCGGGGAGCTGTTTTTT.